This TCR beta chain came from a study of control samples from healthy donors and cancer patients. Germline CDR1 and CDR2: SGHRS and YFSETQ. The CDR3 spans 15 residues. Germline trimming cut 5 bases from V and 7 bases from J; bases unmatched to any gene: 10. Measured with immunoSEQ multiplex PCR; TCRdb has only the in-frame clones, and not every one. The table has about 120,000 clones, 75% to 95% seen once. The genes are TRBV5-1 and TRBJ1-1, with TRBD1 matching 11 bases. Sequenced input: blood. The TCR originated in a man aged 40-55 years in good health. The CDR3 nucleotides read TGCGCCAGCAGTCCCGGGACAGGGGGGTGGGATGAAGCTTTCTTT. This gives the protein CASSPGTGGWDEAFF. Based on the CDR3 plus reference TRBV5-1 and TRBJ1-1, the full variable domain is KAGVTQTPRYLIKTRGQQVTLSCSPISGHRSVSWYQQTPGQGLQFLFEYFSETQRNKGNFPGRFSGRQFSNSRSEMNVSTLELGDSALYLCASSPGTGGWDEAFFGQGTRLTVV.